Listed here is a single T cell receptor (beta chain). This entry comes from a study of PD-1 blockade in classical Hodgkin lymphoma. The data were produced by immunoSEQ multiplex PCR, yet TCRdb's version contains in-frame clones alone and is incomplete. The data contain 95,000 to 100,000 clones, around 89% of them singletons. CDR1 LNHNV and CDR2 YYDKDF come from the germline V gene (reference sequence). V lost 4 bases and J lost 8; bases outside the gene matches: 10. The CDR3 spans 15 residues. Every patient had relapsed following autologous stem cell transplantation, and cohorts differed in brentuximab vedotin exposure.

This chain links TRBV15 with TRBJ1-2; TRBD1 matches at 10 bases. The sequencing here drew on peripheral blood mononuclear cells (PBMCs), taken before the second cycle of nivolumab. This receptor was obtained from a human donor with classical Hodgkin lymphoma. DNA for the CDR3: TGTGCCACCAGCACCGAGGACAGGGGGTACGACGGCTACACCTTC. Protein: CATSTEDRGYDGYTF.